These 14 T cell receptor beta chains originate from one sample sequenced in a study of blood T cell repertoires in COVID-19. Assay: immunoSEQ multiplex PCR; the TCRdb copy retains only in-frame clones and omits some. The sample lists 60,000 to 85,000 clones; around two thirds were seen once. Source material: peripheral blood. The receptor set was obtained from a human donor with acute or convalescent COVID-19. The donor label of this sample is uncertain.

The chain uses TRBV5-4 and TRBJ2-3; 7 bases agree with TRBD2. Germline V gene lookup returns CDR1 SGHNT and CDR2 YYREEE (reference sequence). The length of the CDR3 is 15 residues. The ends lost 2 bases at V and 1 base at J; junction bases unmatched: 4. In DNA form, the CDR3 reads TGTGCCAGCAGCTTCTGGGCGGGGGGCACAGATACGCAGTATTTT. Its protein product is CASSFWAGGTDTQYF.

The chain combines TRBV19 with TRBJ2-7, with TRBD2 matching over 11 bases. Germline CDR1 is LNHDA and CDR2 is SQIVND (reference sequence). The V gene end was trimmed by 6 bases and the J gene end by 5 bases; junction bases not matched to a gene: 9. The CDR3 spans 15 residues. CDR3 sequence (DNA): TGTGCCAGTAGCTCTCCTAGCGGGAGGTCGGACGAGCAGTACTTC. Translating it yields CASSSPSGRSDEQYF.

The rearrangement joins TRBV28 to TRBJ1-1; D unclear. The V and J ends lost 5 bases and 2 bases respectively, with 9 bases between them. The CDR3 spans 13 residues. Per germline, CDR1 MDHEN and CDR2 SYDVKM. The CDR3 DNA sequence: TGTGCCAGCAGTCCTCTAATCAACACTGAAGCTTTCTTT. Protein sequence: CASSPLINTEAFF.

V gene TRBV7-8 combines with J gene TRBJ2-7; 7 nucleotides match TRBD1. V lost 5 bases to trimming and J lost 4 bases; unmatched junction nucleotides: 5. The CDR3 length is 13 residues. In germline, CDR1 is SGHVS, CDR2 FQNEAQ. CDR3 residues: CASSMDRQYEQYV. The DNA for the CDR3 is TGTGCCAGCAGCATGGACAGGCAGTACGAGCAGTACGTC.

The V and J genes are TRBV15 and TRBJ1-6; D is unclear. V was pared by 9 bases and J by 9 bases, with 18 bases between. Germline lookup yields CDR1 LNHNV and CDR2 YYDKDF (reference sequence). The CDR3 length is 14 residues. CDR3 in amino acids: CATSAAAAGSPLHF. In DNA form, the CDR3 reads TGTGCCACGTCGGCGGCGGCGGCGGGTTCACCCCTCCACTTT.

This rearrangement joins TRBV9 to TRBJ2-3; 9 positions agree with TRBD1. Trimming at V came to 4 bases and at J to 4 bases, leaving 10 bases not matched to a gene. Germline CDR1 and CDR2: SGDLS and YYNGEE. This CDR3 contains 16 residues. CDR3 nucleotides: TGTGCCAGCAGCCCCCGACAGGGGGAGATTTCAGATACGCAGTATTTT. Translated: CASSPRQGEISDTQYF.

The chain uses TRBV10-2 and TRBJ2-2; TRBD1 is a possible D gene (5 bases). Germline CDR1 WSHSY, CDR2 SAAADI. V dropped 6 bases and J dropped 5 bases, with 7 bases sitting between them. The CDR3 extends over 12 amino acids. Written as DNA, the CDR3 is TGCGCCAGCAGGGACAATACCGGGGAGCTGTTTTTT. Its protein product is CASRDNTGELFF.

The chain carries TRBV6-5 and TRBJ1-5; D not certain. The V gene's germline CDR1 is MNHEY and CDR2 SVGAGI. V was cut by 6 bases and J by 5 bases, with 8 bases left in between. The CDR3 has 12 residues. The CDR3 protein is CASRNGDQPQHF. The CDR3, as DNA: TGTGCCAGCAGAAACGGAGATCAGCCCCAGCATTTT.

The rearrangement joins TRBV7-2 to TRBJ2-5; D is perhaps TRBD1 (7 bases). The CDR3 is 15 residues long. V lost 5 bases and J lost 2, with 15 bases in between. Per germline, CDR1 SGHTA and CDR2 FQGNSA. In DNA form, the CDR3 reads TGTGCCAGCAGCCGTGAACAGGGGAGGCAAGAGACCCAGTACTTC. Protein sequence: CASSREQGRQETQYF.

This clone was observed a single time. The chain employs TRBV6-6 and TRBJ2-2; D might be TRBD1 (5 bases). V gave up 2 bases and J gave up 4 bases, with 14 bases separating them. Per the germline V gene, CDR1 is MNHNY and CDR2 is SVGAGI (reference sequence). CDR3 length equals 16 residues. CDR3 sequence (DNA): TGTGCCAGCAGTTACGGGGCAGGGTCGGGCACCGGGGAGCTGTTTTTT. This encodes CASSYGAGSGTGELFF.

This clone showed up just a few times. This chain links TRBV3-1 (or the pseudogene TRBV3-2) with TRBJ2-7; a weak D match, TRBD2 (6 bases). Per germline, CDR1 LGHDT and CDR2 YNNKEL (reference sequence). The CDR3 sequence is 15 residues long. V was pared by 4 bases and J by 2 bases, with 15 bases between. The CDR3 here is CASSPGRGGTYEQYF. The CDR3 bases are TGTGCCAGCAGCCCGGGTAGGGGAGGTACCTACGAGCAGTACTTC.

The rearrangement uses TRBV4-3 and TRBJ2-4; D call uncertain. CDR1 is LGHNA and CDR2 is YSLEER in the germline V gene. With 1 base removed from V and 1 base from J, the gap between germline ends came to 20 bases. CDR3 length: 19 residues. CDR3 loop: CASSQVISSWALAKNIQYF. The DNA for the CDR3 is TGCGCCAGCAGCCAAGTTATCTCGTCATGGGCTCTGGCCAAAAACATTCAGTACTTC.

A single count supports this clone. The gene calls are TRBV14 and TRBJ2-7; TRBD2 aligns across 7 bases. Germline CDR1 SGHDN, CDR2 FVKESK. V was clipped by 3 bases and J by 6 bases; unmatched bases: 17. This CDR3 region has 17 residues. Here the CDR3 reads CASSHLPGGRGEGEQYF. The CDR3 DNA follows: TGTGCCAGCAGCCACCTCCCCGGCGGGAGAGGTGAGGGCGAGCAGTACTTC.

This clone was observed a few times. V usage is TRBV7-3 and J usage is TRBJ2-2; 7 positions match TRBD2. The CDR3 is 15 amino acids. Germline trimming cut 5 bases from V and 0 bases from J; bases unmatched to any gene: 3. Germline loops: CDR1 SGHTA, CDR2 FQGTGA. CDR3 sequence reads: CASSQGTTNTGELFF. The DNA for the CDR3 is TGTGCCAGCAGCCAAGGGACTACGAACACCGGGGAGCTGTTTTTT.